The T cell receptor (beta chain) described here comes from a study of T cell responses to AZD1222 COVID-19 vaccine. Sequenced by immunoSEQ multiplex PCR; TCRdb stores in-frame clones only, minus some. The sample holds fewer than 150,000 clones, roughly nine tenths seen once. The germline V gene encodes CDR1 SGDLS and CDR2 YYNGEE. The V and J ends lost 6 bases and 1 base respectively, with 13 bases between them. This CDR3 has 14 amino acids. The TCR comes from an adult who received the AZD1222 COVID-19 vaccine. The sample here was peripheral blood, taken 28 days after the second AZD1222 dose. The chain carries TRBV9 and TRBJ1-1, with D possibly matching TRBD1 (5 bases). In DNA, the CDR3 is TGTGCCAGCACCCCAGAGGGGAGGAACACTGAAGCTTTCTTT. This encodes CASTPEGRNTEAFF.